This TCR beta chain is from a study of OX40 agonist ivuxolimab in advanced cancers. About the investigation overall: Ivuxolimab was a fully human IgG2 agonistic monoclonal antibody targeting the costimulatory receptor OX40 (CD134). Of the approximately 53 patients in dose escalation, 19 had hepatocellular carcinoma, some 15 had melanoma, 9 had renal cell carcinoma and 9 had head and neck cancer. The dose-escalation cohort was approximately 83% male with a mean age of 60 years, ranging from roughly 20 to 80. The paper reports the monotherapy dose-escalation portion (N ≈ 50 patients) of the phase I ivuxolimab trial. Intravenous ivuxolimab was administered to patients every 2 weeks at six dose levels: 0.01, 0.1, 0.3, 1.5, 3 and 10 mg/kg. Prior anti-PD-1, anti-PD-L1 or anti-CTLA-4 therapy was permitted, and checkpoint inhibitors had been received by about 44% of dose-escalation patients. Peripheral TCRbeta sequencing aimed to test whether ivuxolimab altered TCR sequence diversity and caused clonal T-cell expansion. Partial responses occurred in three dose-escalation patients: two with cutaneous melanoma and one with hepatocellular carcinoma.

Genomic DNA was extracted from sorted cells for sequencing of the TCRbeta CDR3 region. The immunoSEQ Assay was used to sequence the TCRbeta CDR3 regions. The table comes from immuneACCESS by way of TCRdb, which keeps in-frame sequences with V and J called. Part of the clones is missing from these tables; in studies checked, under half for an unresolved V gene and the rest for unknown reasons. The sample table contains around 50,000 clones; only one count was recorded for roughly 94% of them. The top ten clones comprise 12% of the sample. Patients with autoimmune disease history or receiving systemic immunosuppression were excluded from the trial. Peripheral blood for TCR sequencing was collected from all dose cohorts at baseline, on cycle 4 day 1, and on cycle 7 day 1. The samples were taken from a phase I, first-in-human, multicenter, open-label dose-escalation trial of ivuxolimab. Adults with locally advanced or metastatic head and neck squamous cell, hepatocellular, melanoma or renal cell carcinoma were enrolled in the trial. Before TCR sequencing, CD4+ T cells and CD8+ T cells from peripheral blood were sorted into separate populations.

The full study reports these points: Low levels of normalized T-cell clonal expansion were also seen in some nonresponding patients. At doses from 0.1 to 3.0 mg/kg, clonal expansion was seen in both CD4+ and CD8+ blood T cells between baseline and week 6. After ivuxolimab, more expanded clones were found on average in CD8+ T cells than in CD4+ T cells. The antigen specificity of the peripheral T cells that underwent clonal expansion was not determined. In the 0.1-3.0 mg/kg groups, partial responders had among the lowest normalized peripheral clonal expansion, particularly in CD8+ T cells.

Via the germline V gene, CDR1 is SNHLY and CDR2 FYNNEI. V is pruned by 6 bases and J by 4 bases, leaving 17 bases of the junction without a gene match. Measured from the cysteine to the phenylalanine, the CDR3 is 18 residues long. Only CDR3 DNA is held: 54 bases, read in frame from base 1. Concerning this clone itself: The clone's antigen remains unknown. Base qualities were left out, and no much larger clone turns up one base away.

This receptor chain uses TRBV2 and TRBJ2-2; 7 bases in between match TRBD2. This receptor was obtained from an adult with an advanced solid tumor such as melanoma, head and neck, liver or kidney cancer. The input for sequencing was CD4+ or CD8+ T cells sorted from blood, taken in a trial of the OX40 agonist ivuxolimab. The sequence in DNA is TGTGCCAGCAGCGTGGTTGGGCGGGTAGCGGGTGGCACCGGGGAGCTGTTTTTT. It encodes CASSVVGRVAGGTGELFF. The variable domain in full, with residues beyond the CDR3 obtained from the reference TRBV2 and TRBJ2-2 genes, is EPEVTQTPSHQVTQMGQEVILRCVPISNHLYFYWYRQILGQKVEFLVSFYNNEISEKSEIFDDQFSVERPDGSNFTLKIRSTKLEDSAMYFCASSVVGRVAGGTGELFFGEGSRLTVL.